This T cell receptor (beta chain) was profiled in a study of cytomegalovirus exposure and HLA in healthy donors. Findings of the study overall: In a later analysis, compared with equally common non-associated chains, HLA-associated beta chains were more expanded.

Concerning this clone itself: Its antigen is undetermined.

13 Jbeta primers and 60 Vbeta primers were used for the PCR. The method was immunoSEQ multiplex PCR; TCRdb's version includes in-frame clones alone and lacks a portion of them. The sample consists of roughly 170,000 clones, 76% of them appearing once. V lost 2 bases and J lost 8; bases outside the gene matches: 13. CDR1 is SGDLS, CDR2 YYNGEE, per germline. This CDR3 is built from 16 residues. The V and J genes are TRBV9 and TRBJ2-1, with 7 bases aligning to TRBD1. The sequenced material came from PBMCs. This clonotype originated in a female donor in good health and CMV-seronegative. The CDR3 is CASSVNPGQRLDEQFF. DNA for the CDR3: TGTGCCAGCAGCGTCAATCCGGGACAGAGACTGGATGAGCAGTTCTTC.